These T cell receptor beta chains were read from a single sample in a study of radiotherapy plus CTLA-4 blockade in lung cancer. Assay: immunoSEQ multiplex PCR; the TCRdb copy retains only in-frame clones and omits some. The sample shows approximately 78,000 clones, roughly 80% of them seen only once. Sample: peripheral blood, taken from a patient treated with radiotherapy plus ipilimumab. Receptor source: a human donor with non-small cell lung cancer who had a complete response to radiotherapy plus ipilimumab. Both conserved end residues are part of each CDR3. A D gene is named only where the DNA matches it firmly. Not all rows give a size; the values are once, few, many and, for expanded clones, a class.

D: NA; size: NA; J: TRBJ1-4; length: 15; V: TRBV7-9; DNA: TGTGCCAGCAGCTTGCCCCGGGATCCTAATGAAAAACTGTTTTTT; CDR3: CASSLPRDPNEKLFF
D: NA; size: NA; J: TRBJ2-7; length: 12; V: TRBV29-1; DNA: TGCAGCGCCCGTTTAGGGGCCTACGAGCAGTACTTC; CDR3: CSARLGAYEQYF
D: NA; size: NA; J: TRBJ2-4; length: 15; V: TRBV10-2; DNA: TGCGCCAGCAGTGAGTCGGGGGGCGCCAAAAACATTCAGTACTTC; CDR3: CASSESGGAKNIQYF
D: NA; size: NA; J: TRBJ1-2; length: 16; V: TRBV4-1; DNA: TGCGCCAGCAGCCAAACACATGGCAGGGGAGAAGGGGGCTACACCTTC; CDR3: CASSQTHGRGEGGYTF
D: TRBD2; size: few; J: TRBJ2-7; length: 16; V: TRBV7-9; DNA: TGTGCCAGCAGCTTGACTAGCGGGGGGGCACCCTACGAGCAGTACTTC; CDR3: CASSLTSGGAPYEQYF
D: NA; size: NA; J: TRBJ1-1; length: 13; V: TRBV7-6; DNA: TGTGCCAGCAGCTTAACTTCCAACACTGAAGCTTTCTTT; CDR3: CASSLTSNTEAFF
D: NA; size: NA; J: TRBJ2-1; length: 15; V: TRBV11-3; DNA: TGTGCCAGCAGCTTAGGGGGCAGCCGATACAATGAGCAGTTCTTC; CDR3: CASSLGGSRYNEQFF
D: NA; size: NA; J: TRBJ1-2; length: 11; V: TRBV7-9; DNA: TGTGCCGGAGCGGTAACAGGGTCGTACACCTTC; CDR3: CAGAVTGSYTF
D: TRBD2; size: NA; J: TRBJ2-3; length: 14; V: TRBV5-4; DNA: TGTGCCAGCAGCTTGGTCGGGAGGGCAGATACGCAGTATTTT; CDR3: CASSLVGRADTQYF
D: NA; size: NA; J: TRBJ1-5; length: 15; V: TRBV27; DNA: TGTGCCAGCAGTTTCCTCCACGGTGAGAATCAGCCCCAGCATTTT; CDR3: CASSFLHGENQPQHF
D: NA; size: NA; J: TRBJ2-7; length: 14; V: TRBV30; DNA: TGTGTCTGGAGGTCGGCAGTGAGACCCTACGAGCAGTACTTC; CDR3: CVWRSAVRPYEQYF
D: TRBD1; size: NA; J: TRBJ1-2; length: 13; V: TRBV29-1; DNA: TGCAGCGGGTGGGACAGTGAGATTTATGGCTACACCTTC; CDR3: CSGWDSEIYGYTF
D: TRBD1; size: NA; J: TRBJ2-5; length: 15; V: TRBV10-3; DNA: TGTGCCATCAGTGAGTCAGGGACAGGTCAAGAGACCCAGTACTTC; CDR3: CAISESGTGQETQYF
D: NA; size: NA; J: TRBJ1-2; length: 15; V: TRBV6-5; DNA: TGTGCCAGCAGTTTTTCCCGGGCACGGGACTATGGCTACACCTTC; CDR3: CASSFSRARDYGYTF
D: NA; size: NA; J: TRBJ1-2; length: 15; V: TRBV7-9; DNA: TGTGCCAGCAGCCCAGACTCTCTTAAGTGGAATGGCTACACCTTC; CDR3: CASSPDSLKWNGYTF
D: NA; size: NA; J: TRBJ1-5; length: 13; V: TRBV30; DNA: TGTGCCTGGAGTTTGGCGGGGTATAGTCCCCAGCATTTT; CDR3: CAWSLAGYSPQHF
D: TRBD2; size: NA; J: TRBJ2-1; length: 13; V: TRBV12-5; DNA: TGTGCTAGTGGTCCGGACGGGAGGGGTGAGCAGTTCTTC; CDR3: CASGPDGRGEQFF
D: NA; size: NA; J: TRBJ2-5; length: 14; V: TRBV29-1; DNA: TGCAGCGTTTTAAGTCGTGTACCTCAAGAGACCCAGTACTTC; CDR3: CSVLSRVPQETQYF
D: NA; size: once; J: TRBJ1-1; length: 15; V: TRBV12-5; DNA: TGTGCTAGTGGTTTGGTAGGGACATTGAACACTGAAGCTTTCTTT; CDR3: CASGLVGTLNTEAFF
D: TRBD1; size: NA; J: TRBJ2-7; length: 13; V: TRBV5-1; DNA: TGCGCCAGCAGCGCAGGGGGCTCCTACGAGCAGTACTTC; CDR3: CASSAGGSYEQYF
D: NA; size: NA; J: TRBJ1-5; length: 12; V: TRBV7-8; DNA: TGTGCCAGCAGCTCACTTGGGCAGCCCCAGCATTTT; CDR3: CASSSLGQPQHF
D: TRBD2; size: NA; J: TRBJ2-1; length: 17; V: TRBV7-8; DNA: TGTGCCAGCAGCTCACCGACTAGCGGGAGGGCGAATAATGAGCAGTTCTTC; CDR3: CASSSPTSGRANNEQFF
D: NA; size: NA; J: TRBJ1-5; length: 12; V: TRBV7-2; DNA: TGTGCCAGCAGCCCACCACTTCAGCCCCAGCATTTT; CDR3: CASSPPLQPQHF
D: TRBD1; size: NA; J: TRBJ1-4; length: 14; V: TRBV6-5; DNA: TGTGCCAGCAGTTACCAGGGGGCGGGGGAAAAACTGTTTTTT; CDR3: CASSYQGAGEKLFF
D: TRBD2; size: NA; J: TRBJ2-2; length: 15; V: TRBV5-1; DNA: TGCGCCAGCAGCTTAGCGGGGGGGAACACCGGGGAGCTGTTTTTT; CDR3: CASSLAGGNTGELFF
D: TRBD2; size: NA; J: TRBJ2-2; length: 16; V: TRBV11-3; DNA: TGTGCCAGCATGATTTTAGCGGGGGAAAACACCGGGGAGCTGTTTTTT; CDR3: CASMILAGENTGELFF
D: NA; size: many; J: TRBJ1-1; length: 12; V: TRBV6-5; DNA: TGTGCCAGCGGACGGTGGAACACTGAAGCTTTCTTT; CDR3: CASGRWNTEAFF
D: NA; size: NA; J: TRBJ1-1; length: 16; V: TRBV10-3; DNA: TGTGCCATCAGTCTCTCACAGGGTTGGGCGACCACTGAAGCTTTCTTT; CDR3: CAISLSQGWATTEAFF
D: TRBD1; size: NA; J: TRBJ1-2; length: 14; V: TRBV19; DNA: TGTGCCAGTAGTACCGGGACAGGCTTCTATGGCTACACCTTC; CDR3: CASSTGTGFYGYTF
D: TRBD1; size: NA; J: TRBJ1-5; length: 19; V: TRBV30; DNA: TGTGCCTGGAGTCCCGGGACAGGGCTTTTCAAAACCCCAAATCAGCCCCAGCATTTT; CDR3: CAWSPGTGLFKTPNQPQHF
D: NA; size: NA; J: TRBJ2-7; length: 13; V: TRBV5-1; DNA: TGCGCCAGCAGCTTTACGGATACCTACGAGCAGTACTTC; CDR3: CASSFTDTYEQYF
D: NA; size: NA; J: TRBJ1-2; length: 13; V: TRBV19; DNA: TGTGCCAGTAGTATTCGGGGAGAGTATGGCTACACCTTC; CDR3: CASSIRGEYGYTF
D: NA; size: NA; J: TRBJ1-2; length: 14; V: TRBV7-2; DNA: TGTGCCAGCAGCCAAGGTGGGAAAAACTATGGCTACACCTTC; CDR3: CASSQGGKNYGYTF
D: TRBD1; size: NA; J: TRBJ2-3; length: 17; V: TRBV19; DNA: TGTGCCAGTAGTATAGATGGGGGACAGGGCGGCACAGATACGCAGTATTTT; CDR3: CASSIDGGQGGTDTQYF
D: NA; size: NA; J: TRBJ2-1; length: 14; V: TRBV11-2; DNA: TGTGCCAGCAGCGCGTCGGGACTTTATAATGAGCAGTTCTTC; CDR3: CASSASGLYNEQFF
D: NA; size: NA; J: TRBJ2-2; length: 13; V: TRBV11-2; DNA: TGTGCCAGCAGCTTAGATCCCCTGGGGGAGCTGTTTTTT; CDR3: CASSLDPLGELFF
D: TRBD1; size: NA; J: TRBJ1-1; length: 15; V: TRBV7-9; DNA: TGTGCCGGCAGCCAGTCACGACAGGGAGGAACTGAAGCTTTCTTT; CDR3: CAGSQSRQGGTEAFF
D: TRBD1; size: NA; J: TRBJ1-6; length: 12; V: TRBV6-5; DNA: TGTGCCAGCAGGCTAGGGGGCTCACCCCTCCACTTT; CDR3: CASRLGGSPLHF
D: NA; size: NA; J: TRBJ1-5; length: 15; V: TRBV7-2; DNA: TGTGCCAGCAGCCCTGACGCGTATAGCAATCAGCCCCAGCATTTT; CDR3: CASSPDAYSNQPQHF
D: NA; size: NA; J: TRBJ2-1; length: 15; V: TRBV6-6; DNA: TGTGCCAGCAGTCGACCGGGGAGCTCCTACAATGAGCAGTTCTTC; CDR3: CASSRPGSSYNEQFF
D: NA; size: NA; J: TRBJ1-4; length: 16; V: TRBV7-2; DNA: TGTGCCAGCAGCTCACCTGGGGGGGCAACTAATGAAAAACTGTTTTTT; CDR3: CASSSPGGATNEKLFF
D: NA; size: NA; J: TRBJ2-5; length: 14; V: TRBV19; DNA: TGTGCCAGTAGTATAAATGGACAGCAAGAGACCCAGTACTTC; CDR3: CASSINGQQETQYF
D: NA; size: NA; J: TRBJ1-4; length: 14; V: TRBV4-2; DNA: TGTGCCAGCAGCCGAGATGCTGAGTTTGAAAAACTGTTTTTT; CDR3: CASSRDAEFEKLFF
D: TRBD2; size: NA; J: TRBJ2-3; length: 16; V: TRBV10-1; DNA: TGCGCCAGCAGTGCGGAAAGCGGGAGGGTCGCAGATACGCAGTATTTT; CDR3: CASSAESGRVADTQYF
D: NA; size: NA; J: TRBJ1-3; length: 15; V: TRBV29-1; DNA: TGCAGCGTTGAAGGTACTGGACGTAGTGGAAACACCATATATTTT; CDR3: CSVEGTGRSGNTIYF